These T cell receptor beta chains were read from a single sample in a study of blood T cell repertoires in COVID-19. Using immunoSEQ multiplex PCR, the repertoire was profiled, and TCRdb retains in-frame clones only, with some absent. The sample has approximately 69,000 clones, approximately 87% seen once; the top ten hold 18%. The source material was peripheral blood. These receptors all come from an elderly woman with acute or convalescent COVID-19. The CDR3 runs from the conserved cysteine through the conserved F or W. A D gene is named only where the DNA matches it firmly. Clone size, where shown, is once, few, many, or a class for clones that have expanded.

size	J	V	D	CDR3	DNA
NA	TRBJ1-5	TRBV2	NA	CASSELIGGNQPQHF	TGTGCCAGCAGTGAACTGATTGGGGGGAATCAGCCCCAGCATTTT
NA	TRBJ2-7	TRBV24-1	NA	CATSDSSWPYEQYF	TGTGCCACCAGTGATTCGTCATGGCCCTACGAGCAGTACTTC
NA	TRBJ1-1	TRBV7-2	NA	CASSLGYRQYEAFF	TGTGCCAGCAGCTTAGGATACAGGCAATATGAAGCTTTCTTT
NA	TRBJ2-1	TRBV19	TRBD2	CASSMGLAGLTGSEQFF	TGTGCCAGTAGTATGGGCCTAGCGGGTTTAACGGGAAGTGAGCAGTTCTTC
NA	TRBJ2-3	TRBV27	NA	CASSMTRTVTDTQYF	TGTGCCAGCAGTATGACACGGACAGTCACAGATACGCAGTATTTT
NA	TRBJ1-5	TRBV19	TRBD1	CVSGQGGNQPQHF	TGTGTCTCGGGGCAGGGGGGCAATCAGCCCCAGCATTTT
NA	TRBJ1-5	TRBV10-3	NA	CAISERTVNQPQHF	TGTGCCATCAGTGAAAGGACAGTCAATCAGCCCCAGCATTTT
NA	TRBJ2-5	TRBV5-1	TRBD1	CASSGTGQEAQYF	TGCGCCAGCAGCGGGACAGGGCAAGAGGCCCAGTACTTC
once	TRBJ1-1	TRBV5-1	NA	CASSLDTGTEAFF	TGCGCCAGCAGCTTGGATACGGGCACTGAAGCTTTCTTT
NA	TRBJ1-5	TRBV6-6	NA	CASSYSQQANQPQHF	TGTGCCAGCAGTTACTCGCAACAGGCAAATCAGCCCCAGCATTTT
NA	TRBJ2-2	TRBV4-1	TRBD2	CASSHRETWEGRTGELFF	TGCGCCAGCAGCCACCGCGAGACCTGGGAGGGACGGACCGGGGAGCTGTTTTTT
NA	TRBJ2-5	TRBV5-1	NA	CASSSPQETQYF	TGCGCCAGCAGCTCCCCCCAGGAGACCCAGTACTTC
NA	TRBJ2-1	TRBV11-3	TRBD2	CASSFGTSGSKISNEQFF	TGTGCCAGCAGCTTTGGGACTAGCGGGAGTAAGATCTCCAATGAGCAGTTCTTC
NA	TRBJ2-2	TRBV24-1	NA	CATRGGRRRGTGELFF	TGTGCCACCAGAGGAGGTCGCAGGCGAGGGACCGGGGAGCTGTTTTTT
NA	TRBJ1-1	TRBV30	NA	CAWSVRGARGAFF	TGTGCCTGGAGTGTACGGGGGGCCAGGGGAGCTTTCTTT
NA	TRBJ2-1	TRBV9	NA	CASSVDHGNEQFF	TGTGCCAGCAGCGTAGATCACGGGAATGAGCAGTTCTTC
NA	TRBJ2-3	TRBV7-8	TRBD2	CASSLALLAGAADTQYF	TGTGCCAGCAGCTTAGCCTTACTAGCGGGAGCCGCAGATACGCAGTATTTT
NA	TRBJ2-3	TRBV5-4	TRBD2	CASSLAGGGLTDTQYF	TGTGCCAGCAGCTTGGCCGGCGGGGGGCTCACAGATACGCAGTATTTT
NA	TRBJ1-3	TRBV6-5	NA	CASTTGNTIYF	TGTGCCAGCACCACTGGAAACACCATATATTTT
NA	TRBJ1-2	TRBV19	NA	CASSILAQGTSNYGYTF	TGTGCCAGTAGTATATTGGCGCAGGGAACTTCTAACTATGGCTACACCTTC
NA	TRBJ2-3	TRBV9	TRBD1	CASSAGTARVTQYF	TGTGCCAGCAGCGCGGGGACAGCTCGGGTTACGCAGTATTTT
NA	TRBJ1-5	TRBV15	TRBD1	CATSRDGLEDRTMMYSNQPQHF	TGTGCCACCAGCAGAGATGGGTTGGAGGACAGGACAATGATGTATAGCAATCAGCCCCAGCATTTT
NA	TRBJ2-1	TRBV7-3	TRBD2	CASSAQAGISYNEQFF	TGTGCCAGCAGCGCCCAAGCGGGGATCTCCTACAATGAGCAGTTCTTC
NA	TRBJ2-3	TRBV9	TRBD1	CASSVGRGDRGVLEDTQYF	TGTGCCAGCAGCGTAGGCCGGGGGGACAGGGGTGTCCTTGAAGATACGCAGTATTTT